Presented here are 22 T cell receptor beta chains from one specimen sequenced in a study of T cells in Graves' hyperthyroidism and ophthalmopathy. Authors of the study amplified TCR beta CDR3 regions from RNA transcripts. An initial round of RT-PCR targeting the TCR CDR3 relied on the HTBI primer set. TCRdb re-derived calls from the multiplex PCR reads in MiXCR, one entry per CDR3 protein. The table lists about 550,000 distinct CDR3 sequences, roughly 20% of them singletons. The sequenced sample was blood. The receptors stem from a man aged 18 to 29 with Graves' hyperthyroidism.

This clonotype was picked up many times. The chain combines TRBV6-1 with TRBJ1-1; 7 positions match TRBD1. V lost 3 bases and J lost 1; bases outside the gene matches: 5. CDR1 is MNHNS, CDR2 SASEGT, per germline. The CDR3 runs to 15 residues. The CDR3 nucleotides are TGTGCCAGCAGTGATAAATGGACAGGGAACACTGAAGCTTTCTTT. As protein: CASSDKWTGNTEAFF.

A remark on this clonotype: A far larger clone is just one base off, so this is likely a read error. V and J are TRBV5-1 and TRBJ2-7, with 7 bases that match TRBD1. This CDR3 has 13 residues. With V trimmed by 0 bases and J by 5 bases, 2 bases remained unmatched. Germline loops: CDR1 SGHRS, CDR2 YFSETQ. The chain's CDR3 is CASSLDRGHEQYV. DNA of the CDR3: TGCGCCAGCAGCTTGGACAGGGGTCACGAGCAGTACGTC.

This clonotype was found many times. In nucleotides, the CDR3 is TGTGCCACCAGCAGGACCAGACATGTTATGGGGGAGCTGTTTTTT. Amino acid sequence: CATSRTRHVMGELFF. The chain carries TRBV15 and TRBJ2-2; D gene ambiguous. V gave up 3 bases and J gave up 8 bases, with 16 bases separating them. CDR3 length equals 15 residues. CDR1 and CDR2 (germline): LNHNV, YYDKDF (reference sequence).

This clonotype was counted ten times or more. The chain is built from TRBV29-1 and TRBJ2-7, with a possible D match to TRBD1 (6 bases). Germline V gives CDR1 SQVTM, CDR2 ANQGSEA. CDR3 length equals 13 residues. V lost 5 bases and J 1 base, leaving 12 bases between the germline ends. The CDR3: CSVRTENSYEQYF. CDR3 nucleotide sequence: TGCAGCGTTCGGACAGAAAATTCCTACGAGCAGTACTTC.

Here the CDR3 reads CASSQPLGIAGELFF. The CDR3 nucleotides are TGTGCCAGTAGCCAACCTCTGGGTATAGCCGGGGAGCTGTTTTTT. This chain uses TRBV19 with TRBJ2-2; no firm D call. CDR1 is LNHDA, CDR2 SQIVND, per germline (reference sequence). The CDR3 length is 15 residues. V was clipped by 6 bases and J by 6 bases, with 17 bases between them.

This clonotype was seen a few times. The gene calls are TRBV5-1 and TRBJ1-1; 12 bases fit TRBD1. The CDR3 has 14 residues. CDR1 and CDR2 (germline): SGHRS, YFSETQ. Unmatched junction bases numbered 6, after V lost 6 bases and J lost 6 bases. CDR3: CASNTGQGASEAFF. CDR3 bases: TGCGCCAGCAACACGGGACAGGGGGCCTCTGAAGCTTTCTTT.

J is TRBJ1-1 and V is TRBV7-3, with 7 positions matching TRBD1. Germline trimming cut 4 bases from V and 1 base from J; bases unmatched to any gene: 6. The CDR3 loop spans 15 amino acids. Germline V gives CDR1 SGHTA, CDR2 FQGTGA. DNA of the CDR3: TGTGCCAGCAGCTGGTACAGGGGCCCGAACACTGAAGCTTTCTTT. Translation: CASSWYRGPNTEAFF.

This clonotype was recorded at least ten times. This sequence joins TRBV28 and TRBJ1-1; the D is unclear. Germline CDR1 reads MDHEN; CDR2 reads SYDVKM. The CDR3 runs to 11 residues. V was trimmed by 7 bases and J by 10 bases, leaving 13 bases between them. The CDR3 sequence is CASKAAPGAFF. The DNA for the CDR3 is TGTGCCAGCAAAGCCGCACCGGGAGCTTTCTTT. Full variable domain (outside the CDR3, taken from reference TRBV28 and TRBJ1-1): DVKVTQSSRYLVKRTGEKVFLECVQDMDHENMFWYRQDPGLGLRLIYFSYDVKMKEKGDIPEGYSVSREKKERFSLILESASTNQTSMYLCASKAAPGAFFGQGTRLTVV.

This clonotype was picked up many times. The rearrangement links TRBV7-2 to TRBJ2-5, with D maybe TRBD2 (6 bases). The germline V and J ends were trimmed by 4 bases and 5 bases, with 20 bases remaining between them. From germline, CDR1 is SGHTA and CDR2 FQGNSA. The CDR3 contains 16 residues. CDR3 coding DNA: TGTGCCAGCAGCTACCCCTCGCCGGGGGTAGGGGAGACCCAGTACTTC. As protein: CASSYPSPGVGETQYF.

The chain recombines TRBV28 with TRBJ2-7; D uncertain. This CDR3 contains 14 residues. V was trimmed by 9 bases and J by 7 bases, leaving 22 bases between them. Germline CDR1 reads MDHEN; CDR2 reads SYDVKM. The CDR3 nucleotides read TGTGCCAGTTCCCCATACCGGAAGATTGAGGAGCAGTACTTC. Translated: CASSPYRKIEEQYF. The full variable domain, its missing parts supplied by reference TRBV28 and TRBJ2-7, is DVKVTQSSRYLVKRTGEKVFLECVQDMDHENMFWYRQDPGLGLRLIYFSYDVKMKEKGDIPEGYSVSREKKERFSLILESASTNQTSMYLCASSPYRKIEEQYFGPGTRLTVT.

This clonotype has a count of ten or more. The CDR3 DNA reads as TGTGCCAGCGGGGGCAGTGAAGCTTTCTTT. This encodes CASGGSEAFF. The V gene is TRBV27, the J gene TRBJ1-1; TRBD1 is a possible D gene (6 bases). The CDR3 length is 10 residues. CDR1 MNHEY and CDR2 SMNVEV come from the germline V gene (reference sequence). The ends were cut back, 8 bases at V and 7 bases at J, with 8 bases in the middle.

This clonotype appeared many times. This chain links TRBV6-1 with TRBJ1-1; possible D gene TRBD1, 6 bases. V was trimmed by 8 bases and J by 8 bases, leaving 18 bases between them. Per the germline V gene, CDR1 is MNHNS and CDR2 is SASEGT. The CDR3 runs to 13 residues. CDR3 DNA: TGTGCCAGCCGGACCCCGGACAGAAACGAAGCTTTCTTT. This gives the protein CASRTPDRNEAFF.

This clonotype came up many times. The J gene is TRBJ2-5, the V gene TRBV6-1; D not certain. The V and J ends lost 3 bases and 2 bases respectively, with 10 bases between them. Looked up from germline, CDR1 is MNHNS and CDR2 is SASEGT. The CDR3 extends over 14 amino acids. CDR3 sequence reads: CASSDLVFQETQYF. In DNA, the CDR3 is TGTGCCAGCAGTGACCTGGTTTTTCAAGAGACCCAGTACTTC.

This clonotype has just a few counts. The rearrangement joins TRBV12-5 to TRBJ2-6; D is possibly TRBD2 (6 bases). With 7 bases removed from V and 2 bases from J, the gap between germline ends came to 6 bases. Germline CDR1 reads LGHNT; CDR2 reads FRNRAP. The CDR3 length is 13 residues. CDR3 bases: TGTGCTAGTGAGCGGGCTGGGGCCAACGTCCTGACTTTC. Protein sequence: CASERAGANVLTF.

This clonotype has just a few counts. This chain uses TRBV9 with TRBJ1-1; 9 nucleotides agree with TRBD1. Trimming cost V 4 bases and J 11 bases; bases outside gene matches: 9. The CDR3 consists of 13 residues. Germline V CDR1 and CDR2: SGDLS, YYNGEE. The CDR3: CASSSGTGLAAFF. The CDR3 nucleotides are TGTGCCAGCAGCAGCGGGACAGGGTTAGCGGCTTTCTTT.

This chain joins TRBV30 and TRBJ2-7; a possible D gene is TRBD2 (5 bases). The germline V gene encodes CDR1 GTSNPN and CDR2 SVGIG (reference sequence). This CDR3 spans 12 amino acids. Trimming removed 3 bases at V and 3 bases at J, with 9 bases between. In DNA form, the CDR3 reads TGTGCCTGGAGCTCCGGAGGCTACGAGCAGTACTTC. Translation: CAWSSGGYEQYF.

At least ten counts were recorded for this clonotype. The chain uses TRBV13 and TRBJ1-1, with D hard to call. CDR1 is PRHDT and CDR2 is FYEKMQ in the germline V gene (reference sequence). The CDR3 runs 14 residues. Trimming took 6 bases from V and 1 from J, leaving 12 bases between them. CDR3 region: CASSWGYGNTEAFF. DNA for the CDR3: TGTGCCAGCAGTTGGGGATACGGGAACACTGAAGCTTTCTTT.

The sample holds a few counts of this clonotype. This chain uses TRBV3-1 with TRBJ1-2; D gene ambiguous. This CDR3 spans 15 amino acids. Germline assignment: CDR1 LGHDT and CDR2 YNNKEL (reference sequence). Trimming removed 4 bases from V and 8 bases from J, with 20 bases in between. The CDR3 sequence is CASSLTMDPERGYTF. The DNA of the CDR3 is TGTGCCAGCAGCCTTACTATGGACCCGGAGAGGGGCTACACCTTC.

This clonotype was counted ten times or more. The V call is TRBV5-1, the J call TRBJ1-2; the D gene is possibly TRBD1 (5 bases). Germline CDR1 reads SGHRS; CDR2 reads YFSETQ. The CDR3 runs to 15 residues. Trimming took off 0 bases at V and 7 bases at J, with 16 bases between the two ends. For the CDR3, the DNA is TGCGCCAGCAGCTTGGAGGGGCACGGGTCTTCTGGCTACACCTTC. Amino acids: CASSLEGHGSSGYTF. Variable domain in full (rest from reference TRBV5-1 and TRBJ1-2): KAGVTQTPRYLIKTRGQQVTLSCSPISGHRSVSWYQQTPGQGLQFLFEYFSETQRNKGNFPGRFSGRQFSNSRSEMNVSTLELGDSALYLCASSLEGHGSSGYTFGSGTRLTVV.

Ten or more counts support this clonotype. The chain recombines TRBV7-9 with TRBJ2-7; D is unresolved. The CDR3 runs 12 residues. CDR1 is SEHNR and CDR2 is FQNEAQ in the germline V gene (reference sequence). Trimming took 5 bases from V and 6 from J, leaving 11 bases between them. In DNA, the CDR3 is TGTGCCAGCAGCCGACCCCCAGGCGAGCAGTACTTC. Protein product: CASSRPPGEQYF.

The gene calls are TRBV28 and TRBJ2-3, with D unresolved. Germline CDR1 and CDR2: MDHEN and SYDVKM. Trimming took 6 bases from V and 4 from J, leaving 8 bases between them. CDR3 length: 12 residues. This CDR3 is CASSWRPDTQYF. The CDR3 DNA is TGTGCCAGCAGCTGGAGACCAGATACGCAGTATTTT.

This clonotype was observed at least ten times. V gene TRBV5-5 combines with J gene TRBJ2-7; TRBD2 matches at 7 bases. Germline CDR1 is SGHKS and CDR2 is YYEKEE (reference sequence). This CDR3 is built from 16 residues. V lost 4 bases and J lost 2; bases outside the gene matches: 12. CDR3 in DNA: TGTGCCAGCAGCATTCCCTCGCGGGGGTTAACCTACGAGCAGTACTTC. It is translated as CASSIPSRGLTYEQYF.